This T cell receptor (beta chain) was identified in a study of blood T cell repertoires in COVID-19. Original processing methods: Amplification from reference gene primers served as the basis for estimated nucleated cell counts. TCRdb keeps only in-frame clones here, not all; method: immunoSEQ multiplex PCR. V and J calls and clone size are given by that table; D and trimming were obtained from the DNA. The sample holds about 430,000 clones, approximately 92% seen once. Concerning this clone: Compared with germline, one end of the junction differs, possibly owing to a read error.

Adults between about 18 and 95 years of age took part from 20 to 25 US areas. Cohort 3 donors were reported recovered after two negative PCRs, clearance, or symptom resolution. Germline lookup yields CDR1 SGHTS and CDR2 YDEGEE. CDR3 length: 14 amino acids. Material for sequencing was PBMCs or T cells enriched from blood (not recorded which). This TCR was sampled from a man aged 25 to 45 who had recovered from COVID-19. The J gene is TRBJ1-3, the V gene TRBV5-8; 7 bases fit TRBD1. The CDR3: CASSRGQLGNSIYF. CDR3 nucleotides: TGTGCCAGCAGCCGGGGACAGCTCGGGAACAGCATATATTTT.